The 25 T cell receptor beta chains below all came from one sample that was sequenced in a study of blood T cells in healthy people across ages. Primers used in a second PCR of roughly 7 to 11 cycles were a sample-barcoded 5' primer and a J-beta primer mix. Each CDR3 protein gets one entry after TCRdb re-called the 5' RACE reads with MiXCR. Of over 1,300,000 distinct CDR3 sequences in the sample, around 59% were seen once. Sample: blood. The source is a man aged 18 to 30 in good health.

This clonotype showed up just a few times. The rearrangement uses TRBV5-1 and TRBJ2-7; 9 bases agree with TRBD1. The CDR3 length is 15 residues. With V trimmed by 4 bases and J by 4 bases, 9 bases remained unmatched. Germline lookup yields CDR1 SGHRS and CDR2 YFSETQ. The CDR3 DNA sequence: TGCGCCAGCAGCCCCCTGGGACAGGGAATGTACGAGCAGTACTTC. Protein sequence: CASSPLGQGMYEQYF.

CDR3 in amino acids: CASSLFVGQPGKTYGYTF. For the CDR3, the DNA is TGTGCCAGCAGTTTATTTGTAGGACAGCCAGGAAAAACCTATGGCTACACCTTC. The chain links TRBV27 to TRBJ1-2; possibly TRBD1 for D (6 bases). The CDR3 is made up of 18 amino acids. From germline, CDR1 is MNHEY and CDR2 SMNVEV (reference sequence). Deletions cut 1 base from V and 4 bases from J, with 22 bases between.

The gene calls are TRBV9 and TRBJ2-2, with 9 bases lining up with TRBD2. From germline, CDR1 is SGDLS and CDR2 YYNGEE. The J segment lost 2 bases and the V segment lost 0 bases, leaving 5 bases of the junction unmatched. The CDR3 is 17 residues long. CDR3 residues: CASSVGLGLANTGELFF. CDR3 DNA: TGTGCCAGCAGCGTAGGTTTGGGACTAGCAAACACCGGGGAGCTGTTTTTT.

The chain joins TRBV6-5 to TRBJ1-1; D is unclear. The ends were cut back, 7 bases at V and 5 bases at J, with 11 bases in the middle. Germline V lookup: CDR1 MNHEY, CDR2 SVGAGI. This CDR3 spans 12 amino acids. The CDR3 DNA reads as TGTGCCAGCATCAAGAGTAGGACTGAAGCTTTCTTT. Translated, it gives CASIKSRTEAFF.

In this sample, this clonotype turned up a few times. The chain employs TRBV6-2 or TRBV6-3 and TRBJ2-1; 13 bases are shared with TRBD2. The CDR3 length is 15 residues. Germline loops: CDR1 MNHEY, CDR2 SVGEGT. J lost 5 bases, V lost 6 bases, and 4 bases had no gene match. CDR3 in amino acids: CASRLTSGRDNEQFF. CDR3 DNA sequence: TGTGCCAGCAGACTAACTAGCGGGAGGGACAATGAGCAGTTCTTC.

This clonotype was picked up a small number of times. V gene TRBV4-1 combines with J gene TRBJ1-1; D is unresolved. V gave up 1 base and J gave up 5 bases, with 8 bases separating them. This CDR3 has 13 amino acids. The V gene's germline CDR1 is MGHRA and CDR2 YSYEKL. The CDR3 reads CASSQVVGTEAFF. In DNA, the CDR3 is TGCGCCAGCAGCCAAGTTGTGGGTACTGAAGCTTTCTTT.

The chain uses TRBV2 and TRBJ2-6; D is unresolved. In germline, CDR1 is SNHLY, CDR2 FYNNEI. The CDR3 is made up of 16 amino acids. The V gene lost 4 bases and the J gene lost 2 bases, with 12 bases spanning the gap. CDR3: CASSVGWVPGANVLTF. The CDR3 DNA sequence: TGTGCCAGCAGTGTTGGCTGGGTCCCTGGGGCCAACGTCCTGACTTTC.

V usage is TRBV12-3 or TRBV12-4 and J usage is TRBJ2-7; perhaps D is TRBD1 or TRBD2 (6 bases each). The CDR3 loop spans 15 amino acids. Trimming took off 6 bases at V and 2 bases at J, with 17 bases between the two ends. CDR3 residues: CASSLSGALAYEQYF. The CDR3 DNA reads TGTGCCAGCAGCCTATCGGGGGCCCTGGCCTACGAGCAGTACTTC.

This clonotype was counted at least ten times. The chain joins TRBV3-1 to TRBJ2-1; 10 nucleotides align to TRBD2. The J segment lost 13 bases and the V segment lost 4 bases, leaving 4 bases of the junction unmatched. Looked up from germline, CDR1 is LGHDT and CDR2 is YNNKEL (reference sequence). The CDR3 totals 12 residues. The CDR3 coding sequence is TGTGCCAGCAGCCGGAGCGGGGGGGCACAGTTCTTC. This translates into CASSRSGGAQFF.

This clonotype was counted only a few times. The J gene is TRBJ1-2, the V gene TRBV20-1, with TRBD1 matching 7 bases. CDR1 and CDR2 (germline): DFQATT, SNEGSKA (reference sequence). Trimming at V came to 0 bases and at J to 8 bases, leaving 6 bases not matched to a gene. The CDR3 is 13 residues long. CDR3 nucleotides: TGCAGTGCTAGAGATTTCCGAGGGGGCGGCTACACCTTC. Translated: CSARDFRGGGYTF.

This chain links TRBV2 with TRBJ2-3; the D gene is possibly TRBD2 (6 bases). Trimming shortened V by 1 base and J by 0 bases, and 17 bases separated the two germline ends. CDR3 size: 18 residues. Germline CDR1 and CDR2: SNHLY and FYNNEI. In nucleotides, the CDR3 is TGTGCCAGCAGTGAAGGCCTCGGTAGCGGTGCTAGCACAGATACGCAGTATTTT. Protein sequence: CASSEGLGSGASTDTQYF.

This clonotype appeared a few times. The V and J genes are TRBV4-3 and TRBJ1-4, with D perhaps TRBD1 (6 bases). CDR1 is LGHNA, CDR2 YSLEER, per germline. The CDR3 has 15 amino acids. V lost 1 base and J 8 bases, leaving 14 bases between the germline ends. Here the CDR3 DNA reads TGCGCCAGCAGCCAAGGCGGCAGGGGAGGCGAAAAACTGTTTTTT. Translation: CASSQGGRGGEKLFF.

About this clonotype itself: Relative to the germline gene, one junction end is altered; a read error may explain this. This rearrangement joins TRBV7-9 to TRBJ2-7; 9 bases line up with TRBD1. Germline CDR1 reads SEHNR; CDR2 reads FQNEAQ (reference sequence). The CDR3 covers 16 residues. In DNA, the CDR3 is TGTGCCAGTAGCTTTGAACCGGGACAGGGCCCCTACGAGCAGTACTTC. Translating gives CASSFEPGQGPYEQYF.

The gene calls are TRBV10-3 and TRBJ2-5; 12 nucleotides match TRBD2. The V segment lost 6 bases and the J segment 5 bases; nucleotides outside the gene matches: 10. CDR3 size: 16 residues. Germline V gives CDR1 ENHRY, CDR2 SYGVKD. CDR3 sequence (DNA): TGTGCCATCAGAAGTACTAGCGGGGGGCCCTTGGAGACCCAGTACTTC. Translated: CAIRSTSGGPLETQYF.

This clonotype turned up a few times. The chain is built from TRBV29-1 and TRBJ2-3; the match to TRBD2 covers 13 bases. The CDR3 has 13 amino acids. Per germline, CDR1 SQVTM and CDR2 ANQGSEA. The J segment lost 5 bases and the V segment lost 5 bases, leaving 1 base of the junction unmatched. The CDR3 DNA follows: TGCAGCGTTTGGACTAGCGGGAGAGATACGCAGTATTTT. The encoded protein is CSVWTSGRDTQYF.

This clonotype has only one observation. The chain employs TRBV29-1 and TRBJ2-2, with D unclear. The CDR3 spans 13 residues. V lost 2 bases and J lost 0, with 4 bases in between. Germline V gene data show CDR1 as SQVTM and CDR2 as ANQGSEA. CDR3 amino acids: CSVEKTNTGELFF. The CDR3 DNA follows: TGCAGCGTTGAAAAGACGAACACCGGGGAGCTGTTTTTT.

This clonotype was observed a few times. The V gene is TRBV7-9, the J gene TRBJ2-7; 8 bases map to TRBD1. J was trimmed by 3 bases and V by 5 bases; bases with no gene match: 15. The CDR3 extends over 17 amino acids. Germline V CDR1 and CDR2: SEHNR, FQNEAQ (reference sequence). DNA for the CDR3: TGTGCCAGCAGCCCCGGCCTTCGACAGGGGATCTTCTACGAGCAGTACTTC. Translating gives CASSPGLRQGIFYEQYF.

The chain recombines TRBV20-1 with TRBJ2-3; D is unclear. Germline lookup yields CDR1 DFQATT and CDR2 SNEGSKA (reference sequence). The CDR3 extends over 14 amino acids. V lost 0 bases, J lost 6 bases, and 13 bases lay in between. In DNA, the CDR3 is TGCAGTGCTAGAGATGTGCTAGGTGTTGATACGCAGTATTTT. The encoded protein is CSARDVLGVDTQYF.

CDR3 sequence reads: CASNGPGGVGFNEQFF. The DNA of the CDR3 is TGTGCCAGCAATGGCCCGGGGGGGGTAGGTTTCAATGAGCAGTTCTTC. V gene TRBV28 combines with J gene TRBJ2-1; 8 positions match TRBD2. This CDR3 contains 16 residues. Unmatched junction bases numbered 14, after V lost 7 bases and J lost 6 bases. CDR1 and CDR2 from the germline V gene are MDHEN and SYDVKM.

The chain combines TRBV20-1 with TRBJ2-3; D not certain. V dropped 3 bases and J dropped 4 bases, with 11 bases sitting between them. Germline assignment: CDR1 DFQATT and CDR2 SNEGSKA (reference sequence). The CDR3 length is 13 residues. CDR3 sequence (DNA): TGCAGTGCTAGGGATCTTGGGGCAGATACGCAGTATTTT. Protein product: CSARDLGADTQYF.

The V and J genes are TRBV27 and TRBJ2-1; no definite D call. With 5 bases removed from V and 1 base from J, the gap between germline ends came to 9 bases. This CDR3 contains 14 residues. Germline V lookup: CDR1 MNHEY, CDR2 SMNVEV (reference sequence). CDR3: CASSPPYSYNEQFF. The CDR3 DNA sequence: TGTGCCAGCAGTCCCCCCTATTCCTACAATGAGCAGTTCTTC.

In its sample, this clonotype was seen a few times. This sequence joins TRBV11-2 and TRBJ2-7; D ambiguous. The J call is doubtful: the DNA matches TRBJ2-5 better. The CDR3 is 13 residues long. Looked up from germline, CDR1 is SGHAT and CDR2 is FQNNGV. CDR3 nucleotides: TGTGCCAGCAGCTTAGGCGCTGCAGAGACCCAGTACTTC. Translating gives CASSLGAAETQYF.

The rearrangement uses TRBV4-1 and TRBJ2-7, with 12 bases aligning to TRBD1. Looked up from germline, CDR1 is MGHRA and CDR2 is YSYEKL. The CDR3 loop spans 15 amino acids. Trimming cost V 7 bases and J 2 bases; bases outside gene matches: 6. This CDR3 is CASNLRDRGPYEQYF. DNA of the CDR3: TGCGCCAGCAACCTCCGGGACAGGGGGCCCTACGAGCAGTACTTC.

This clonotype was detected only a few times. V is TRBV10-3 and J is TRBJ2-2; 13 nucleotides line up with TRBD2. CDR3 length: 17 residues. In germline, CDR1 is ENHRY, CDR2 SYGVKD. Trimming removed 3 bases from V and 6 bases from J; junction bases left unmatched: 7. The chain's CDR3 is CAISDSGLAGVSGELFF. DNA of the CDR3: TGTGCCATCAGTGATTCCGGACTAGCGGGAGTGTCCGGGGAGCTGTTTTTT.

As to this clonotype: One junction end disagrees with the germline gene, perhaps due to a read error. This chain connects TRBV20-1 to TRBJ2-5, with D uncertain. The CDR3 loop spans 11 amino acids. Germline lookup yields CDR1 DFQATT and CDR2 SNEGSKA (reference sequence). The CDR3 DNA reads TGCAGTGCTCAAAACCAAGAGACCCGGTACTTC. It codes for CSAQNQETRYF.